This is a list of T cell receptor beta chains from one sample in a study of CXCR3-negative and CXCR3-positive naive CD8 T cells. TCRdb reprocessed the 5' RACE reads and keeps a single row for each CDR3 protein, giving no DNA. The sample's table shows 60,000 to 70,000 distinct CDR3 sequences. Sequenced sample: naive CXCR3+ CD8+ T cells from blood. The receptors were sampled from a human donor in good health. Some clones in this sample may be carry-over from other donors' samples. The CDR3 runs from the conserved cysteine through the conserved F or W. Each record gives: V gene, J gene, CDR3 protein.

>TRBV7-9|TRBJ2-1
CASSGGSYNEQFF
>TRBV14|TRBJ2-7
CASSQESASTYPYEQYF
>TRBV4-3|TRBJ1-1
CASSQDFGGGLDTEAFF
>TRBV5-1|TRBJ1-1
CASSSPDRNTEAFF
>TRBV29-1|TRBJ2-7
CSVGISYEQYF
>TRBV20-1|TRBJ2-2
CSVRGPLMGELFF
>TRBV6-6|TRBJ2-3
CASSYSPSGVQRDTQYF
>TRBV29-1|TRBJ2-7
CSVIQGAIYAQYF
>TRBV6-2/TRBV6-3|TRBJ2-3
CASTSGFGDTQYF
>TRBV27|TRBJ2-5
CASSLPGTYETQYF
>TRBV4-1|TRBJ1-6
CASSQPRTGARSPLHF
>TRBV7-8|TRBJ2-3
CASSLVSESTDTQYF
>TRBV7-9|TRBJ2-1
CASSEVLGSSYNEQFF
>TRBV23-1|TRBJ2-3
CASSQGTGTRTSTDTQYF
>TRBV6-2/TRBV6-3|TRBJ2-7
CASTKDGTGYEQYF
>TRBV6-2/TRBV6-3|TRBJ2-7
CASSLPSRLAAASYEQYF
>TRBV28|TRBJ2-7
CASSSQGIIYEQYF
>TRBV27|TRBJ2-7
CASGPGHSYEQYF
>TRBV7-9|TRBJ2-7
CASSLGAGYEQYF
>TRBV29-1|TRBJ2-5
CSVERANRETQYF
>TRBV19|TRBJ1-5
CASSTTVLEPQHF
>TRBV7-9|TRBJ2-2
CASSPTQGGNTGELFF
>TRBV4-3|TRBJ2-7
CASSQTGYEQYF
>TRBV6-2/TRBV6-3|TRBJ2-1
CASRRGTDLYNEQLF
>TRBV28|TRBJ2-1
CASSRGTSRHEQFF
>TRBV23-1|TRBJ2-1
CARLLDSNNEQFF
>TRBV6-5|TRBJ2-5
CASSYSTLETQYF
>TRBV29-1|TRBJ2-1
CSVEDLAYNEQFF
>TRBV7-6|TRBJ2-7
CASSLGTGLYEQYF
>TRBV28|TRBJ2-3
CASSLLGSTDTQYF
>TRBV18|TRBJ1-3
CASSPADRVSGNTIYF
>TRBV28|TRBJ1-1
CASSPDMNTEAFF
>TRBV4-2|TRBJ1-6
CASSQGARDYNSPLHF
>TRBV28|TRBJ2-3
CASSSSRGSTDTQYF
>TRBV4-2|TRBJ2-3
CASSQADGFTDTQYF
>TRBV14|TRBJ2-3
CASSQVSDTQYF
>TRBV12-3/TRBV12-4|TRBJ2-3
CASSLAGIQTDTQYF
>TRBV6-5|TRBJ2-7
CASSYTGGTYEQYF
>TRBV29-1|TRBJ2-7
CSVESGVNSYEQYF
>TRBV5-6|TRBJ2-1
CASSNGPGGNEQFF
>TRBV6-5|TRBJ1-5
CASSYFWGSNQPQHF